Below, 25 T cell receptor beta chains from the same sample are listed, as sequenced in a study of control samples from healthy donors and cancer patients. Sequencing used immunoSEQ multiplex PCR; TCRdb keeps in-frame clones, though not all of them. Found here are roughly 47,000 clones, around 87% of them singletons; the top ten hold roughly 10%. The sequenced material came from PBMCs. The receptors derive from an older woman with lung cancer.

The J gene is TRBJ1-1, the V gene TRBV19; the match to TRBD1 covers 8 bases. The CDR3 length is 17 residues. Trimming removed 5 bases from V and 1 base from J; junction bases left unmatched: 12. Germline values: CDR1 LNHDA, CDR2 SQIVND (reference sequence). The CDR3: CASSFYLWDRKNTEAFF. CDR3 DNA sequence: TGTGCCAGTAGTTTCTATCTTTGGGACAGGAAGAACACTGAAGCTTTCTTT. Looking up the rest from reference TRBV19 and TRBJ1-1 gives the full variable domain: DGGITQSPKYLFRKEGQNVTLSCEQNLNHDAMYWYRQDPGQGLRLIYYSQIVNDFQKGDIAEGYSVSREKKESFPLTVTSAQKNPTAFYLCASSFYLWDRKNTEAFFGQGTRLTVV.

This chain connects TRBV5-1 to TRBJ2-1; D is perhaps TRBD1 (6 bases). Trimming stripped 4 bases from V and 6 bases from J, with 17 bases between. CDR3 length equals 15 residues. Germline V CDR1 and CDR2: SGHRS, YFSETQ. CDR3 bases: TGCGCCAGCAGCCTAACTACAGGGAACGGCAATGAGCAGTTCTTC. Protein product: CASSLTTGNGNEQFF.

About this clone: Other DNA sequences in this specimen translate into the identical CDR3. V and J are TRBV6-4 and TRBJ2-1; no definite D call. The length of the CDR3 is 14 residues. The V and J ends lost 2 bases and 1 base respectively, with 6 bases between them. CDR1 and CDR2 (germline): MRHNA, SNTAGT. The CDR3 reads CASSDDGSYNEQFF. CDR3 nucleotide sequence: TGTGCCAGCAGTGACGACGGTTCCTACAATGAGCAGTTCTTC.

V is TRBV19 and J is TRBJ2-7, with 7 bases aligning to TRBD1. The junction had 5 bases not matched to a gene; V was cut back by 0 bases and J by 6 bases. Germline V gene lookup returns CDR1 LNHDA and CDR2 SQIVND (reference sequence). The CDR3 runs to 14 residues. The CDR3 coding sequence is TGTGCCAGTAGTATAGACGACAGGGTTTCCGAGCAGTACTTC. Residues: CASSIDDRVSEQYF.

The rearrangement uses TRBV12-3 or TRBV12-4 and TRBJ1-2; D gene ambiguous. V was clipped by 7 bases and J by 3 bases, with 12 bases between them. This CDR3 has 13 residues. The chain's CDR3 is CASTPGRDYGYTF. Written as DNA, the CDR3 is TGTGCCAGCACCCCTGGTAGGGACTATGGCTACACCTTC.

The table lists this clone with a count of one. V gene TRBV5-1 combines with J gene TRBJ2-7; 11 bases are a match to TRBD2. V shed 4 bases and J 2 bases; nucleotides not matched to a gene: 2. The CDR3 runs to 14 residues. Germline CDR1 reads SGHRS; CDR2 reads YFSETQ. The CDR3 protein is CASSRGLAAYEQYF. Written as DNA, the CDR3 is TGCGCCAGCAGCCGGGGACTAGCGGCCTACGAGCAGTACTTC.

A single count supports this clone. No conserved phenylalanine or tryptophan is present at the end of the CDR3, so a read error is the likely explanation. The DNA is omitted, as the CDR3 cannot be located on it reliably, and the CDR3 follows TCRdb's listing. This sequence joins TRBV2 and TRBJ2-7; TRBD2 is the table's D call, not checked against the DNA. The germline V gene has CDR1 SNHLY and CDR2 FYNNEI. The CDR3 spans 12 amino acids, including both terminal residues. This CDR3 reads CASSQGGGHSVG.

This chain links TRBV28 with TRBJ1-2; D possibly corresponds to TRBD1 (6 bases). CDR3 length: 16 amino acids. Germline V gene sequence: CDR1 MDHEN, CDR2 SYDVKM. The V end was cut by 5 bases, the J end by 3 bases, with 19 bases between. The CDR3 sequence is CASSPQGFHIDYGYTF. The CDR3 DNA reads TGTGCCAGCAGTCCACAGGGTTTTCACATCGACTATGGCTACACCTTC.

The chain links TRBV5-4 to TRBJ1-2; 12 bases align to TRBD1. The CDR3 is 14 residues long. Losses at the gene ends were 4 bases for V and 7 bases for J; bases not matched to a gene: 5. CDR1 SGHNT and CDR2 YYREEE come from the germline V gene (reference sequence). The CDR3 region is CASSRDRGLVGYTF. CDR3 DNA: TGTGCCAGCAGCCGGGACAGGGGGCTGGTTGGCTACACCTTC.

The CDR3 loop reads CSVGSYNEQFF. CDR3 DNA sequence: TGTAGTGTAGGCTCCTACAATGAGCAGTTCTTC. The chain has TRBV30 and TRBJ2-1; no clear D. Per germline, CDR1 GTSNPN and CDR2 SVGIG (reference sequence). The CDR3 totals 11 residues.

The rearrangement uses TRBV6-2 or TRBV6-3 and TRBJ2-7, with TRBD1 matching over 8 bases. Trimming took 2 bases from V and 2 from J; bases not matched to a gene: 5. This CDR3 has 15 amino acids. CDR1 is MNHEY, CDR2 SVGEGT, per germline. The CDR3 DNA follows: TGTGCCAGCAGTTACCGGACAGGGTTTCCCTACGAGCAGTACTTC. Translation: CASSYRTGFPYEQYF.

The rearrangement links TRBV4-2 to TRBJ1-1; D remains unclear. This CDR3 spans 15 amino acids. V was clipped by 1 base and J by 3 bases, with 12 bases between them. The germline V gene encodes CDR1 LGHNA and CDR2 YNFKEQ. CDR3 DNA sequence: TGTGCCAGCAGCCAAGGCGGCGGGGAGGACACTGAAGCTTTCTTT. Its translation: CASSQGGGEDTEAFF.

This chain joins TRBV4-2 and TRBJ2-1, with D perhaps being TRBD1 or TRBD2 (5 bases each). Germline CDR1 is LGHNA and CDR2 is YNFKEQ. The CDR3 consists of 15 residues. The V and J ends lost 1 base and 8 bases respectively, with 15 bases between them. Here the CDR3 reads CASSQGTVVRDEQFF. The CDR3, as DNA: TGTGCCAGCAGCCAAGGGACTGTCGTCAGGGATGAGCAGTTCTTC.

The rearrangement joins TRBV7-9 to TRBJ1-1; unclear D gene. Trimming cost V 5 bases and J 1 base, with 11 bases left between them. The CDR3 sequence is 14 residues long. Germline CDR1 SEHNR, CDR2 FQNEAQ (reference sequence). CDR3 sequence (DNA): TGTGCCAGCAGCCGGTTGCAAGGGAACACTGAAGCTTTCTTT. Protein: CASSRLQGNTEAFF.

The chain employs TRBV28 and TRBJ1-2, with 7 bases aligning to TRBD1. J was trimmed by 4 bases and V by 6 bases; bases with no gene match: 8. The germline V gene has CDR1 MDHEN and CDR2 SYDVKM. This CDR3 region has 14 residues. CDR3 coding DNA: TGTGCCAGCAGCTCGGGACAGAAAACCTATGGCTACACCTTC. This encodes CASSSGQKTYGYTF.

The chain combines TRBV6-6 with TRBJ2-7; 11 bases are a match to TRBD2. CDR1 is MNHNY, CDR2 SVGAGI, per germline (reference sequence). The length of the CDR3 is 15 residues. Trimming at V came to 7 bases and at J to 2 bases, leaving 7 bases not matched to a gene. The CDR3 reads CASTPKTSGTYEQYF. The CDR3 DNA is TGTGCCAGCACCCCAAAGACTAGCGGGACCTACGAGCAGTACTTC.

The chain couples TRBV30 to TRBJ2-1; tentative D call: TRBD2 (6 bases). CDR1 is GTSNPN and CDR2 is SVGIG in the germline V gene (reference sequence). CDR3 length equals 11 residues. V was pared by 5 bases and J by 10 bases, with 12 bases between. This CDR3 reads CAWVTSREQFF. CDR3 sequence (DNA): TGTGCCTGGGTGACTAGTCGGGAGCAGTTCTTC.

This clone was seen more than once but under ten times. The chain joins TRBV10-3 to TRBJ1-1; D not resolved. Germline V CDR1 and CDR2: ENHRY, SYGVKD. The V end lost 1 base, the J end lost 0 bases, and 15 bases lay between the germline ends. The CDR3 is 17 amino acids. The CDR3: CAISEWGGEGMNTEAFF. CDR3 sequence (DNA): TGTGCCATCAGTGAGTGGGGTGGGGAAGGAATGAACACTGAAGCTTTCTTT.

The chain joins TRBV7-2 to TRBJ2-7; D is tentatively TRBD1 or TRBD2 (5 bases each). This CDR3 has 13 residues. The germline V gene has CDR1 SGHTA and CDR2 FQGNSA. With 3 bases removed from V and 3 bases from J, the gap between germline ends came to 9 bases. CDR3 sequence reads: CASSLGPYYEQYF. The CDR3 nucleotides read TGTGCCAGCAGCTTGGGACCATACTACGAGCAGTACTTC.

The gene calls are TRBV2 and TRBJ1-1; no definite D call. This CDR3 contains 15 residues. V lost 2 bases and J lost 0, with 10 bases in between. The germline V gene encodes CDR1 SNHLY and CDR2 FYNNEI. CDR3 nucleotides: TGTGCCAGCAGTGAAAGCCCAGCTATGAACACTGAAGCTTTCTTT. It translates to CASSESPAMNTEAFF. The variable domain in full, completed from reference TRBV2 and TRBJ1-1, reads EPEVTQTPSHQVTQMGQEVILRCVPISNHLYFYWYRQILGQKVEFLVSFYNNEISEKSEIFDDQFSVERPDGSNFTLKIRSTKLEDSAMYFCASSESPAMNTEAFFGQGTRLTVV.

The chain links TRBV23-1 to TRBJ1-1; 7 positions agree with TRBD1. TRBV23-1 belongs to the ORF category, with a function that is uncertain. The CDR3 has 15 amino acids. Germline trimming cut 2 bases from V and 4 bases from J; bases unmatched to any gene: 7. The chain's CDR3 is CASSQDREGATEAFF. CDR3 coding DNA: TGCGCCAGCAGTCAAGACAGGGAAGGGGCCACTGAAGCTTTCTTT.

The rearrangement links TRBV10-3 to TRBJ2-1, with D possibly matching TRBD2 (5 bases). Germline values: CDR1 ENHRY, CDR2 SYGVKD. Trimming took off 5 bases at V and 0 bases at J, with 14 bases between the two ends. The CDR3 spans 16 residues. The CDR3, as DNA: TGTGCCATCAGTAAAGGACTGCCTAGCTCCTACAATGAGCAGTTCTTC. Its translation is CAISKGLPSSYNEQFF.

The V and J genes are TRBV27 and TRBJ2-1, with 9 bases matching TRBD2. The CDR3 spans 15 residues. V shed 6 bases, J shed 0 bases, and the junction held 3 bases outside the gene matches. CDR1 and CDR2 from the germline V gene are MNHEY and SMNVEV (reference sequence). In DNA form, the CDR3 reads TGTGCCAGCAGACGACTAGCGGTCTCCTACAATGAGCAGTTCTTC. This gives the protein CASRRLAVSYNEQFF.

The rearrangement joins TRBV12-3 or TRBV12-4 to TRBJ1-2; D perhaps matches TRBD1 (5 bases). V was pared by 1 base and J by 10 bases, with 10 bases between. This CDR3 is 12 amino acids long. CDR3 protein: CASSLVRDVYTF. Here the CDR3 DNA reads TGTGCCAGCAGTTTAGTACGGGACGTCTACACCTTC.

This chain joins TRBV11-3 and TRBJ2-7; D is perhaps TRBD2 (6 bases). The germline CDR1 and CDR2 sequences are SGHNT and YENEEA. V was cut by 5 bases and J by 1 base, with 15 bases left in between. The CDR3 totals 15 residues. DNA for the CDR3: TGTGCCAGCAGCCCTGGGGGAGGAAATTCCTACGAGCAGTACTTC. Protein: CASSPGGGNSYEQYF.